The 11 T cell receptor beta chains below come from one sample, sequenced in a study of shared clonotypes between healthy human individuals. Repertoires were generated with immunoSEQ multiplex PCR, while TCRdb's copy carries only in-frame clones and drops some. In the table there are roughly 1,500,000 clones, about 98.5% of which are singletons. Sequencing was done on a sample of naive CD4+ T cells sorted from blood. Subset given: CD45RA+ positively selected. The source of these receptors is a man aged 25 to 40 in good health.

J is TRBJ2-5 and V is TRBV7-2; TRBD1 matches at 9 bases. Germline CDR1 and CDR2: SGHTA and FQGNSA. V lost 0 bases to trimming and J lost 5 bases; unmatched junction nucleotides: 4. The CDR3 contains 15 residues. This chain's CDR3 is CASSLAGQGAETQYF. The CDR3 DNA reads as TGTGCCAGCAGCTTAGCGGGACAGGGAGCCGAGACCCAGTACTTC.

The rearrangement links TRBV6-1 to TRBJ2-6; D remains ambiguous. The CDR3 has 14 amino acids. CDR1 and CDR2 (germline): MNHNS, SASEGT. V lost 10 bases and J 1 base, leaving 11 bases between the germline ends. Written as DNA, the CDR3 is TGTGCCACCAACGAGCTGTCTGGGGCCAACGTCCTGACTTTC. Translating it yields CATNELSGANVLTF.

The V and J genes are TRBV5-1 and TRBJ2-5; D call uncertain. V was clipped by 0 bases and J by 4 bases, with 10 bases between them. Per the germline V gene, CDR1 is SGHRS and CDR2 is YFSETQ. The CDR3 runs to 14 residues. The chain's CDR3 is CASSLVTVGETQYF. CDR3 coding DNA: TGCGCCAGCAGCTTGGTAACGGTGGGAGAGACCCAGTACTTC.

The chain is built from TRBV28 and TRBJ1-1, with 9 bases that match TRBD1. Unmatched junction bases numbered 5, after V lost 1 base and J lost 5 bases. CDR3 length: 15 residues. The germline CDR1 and CDR2 sequences are MDHEN and SYDVKM. In DNA form, the CDR3 reads TGTGCCAGCAGTTTATACACAGGGGGCCGAACTGAAGCTTTCTTT. Its translation is CASSLYTGGRTEAFF.

The genes are TRBV10-1 and TRBJ2-1; 13 bases align to TRBD2. Trimming removed 2 bases from V and 1 base from J; junction bases left unmatched: 20. The CDR3 contains 23 residues. Germline V gene data show CDR1 as WNHNN and CDR2 as SYGVQD (reference sequence). The CDR3 region is CASSEPRPRPGLAGSRSYNEQFF. The CDR3 DNA reads TGCGCCAGCAGTGAGCCGCGGCCCAGGCCGGGACTAGCGGGAAGCAGGTCCTACAATGAGCAGTTCTTC.

The rearrangement links TRBV9 to TRBJ2-7, with 8 bases that match TRBD1. Germline loops: CDR1 SGDLS, CDR2 YYNGEE. The CDR3 runs to 15 residues. With V trimmed by 0 bases and J by 6 bases, 8 bases remained unmatched. The CDR3 DNA reads TGTGCCAGCAGCGTAGGACAGGGGATAGCGAGCGAGCAGTACTTC. Encoded protein: CASSVGQGIASEQYF.

The chain employs TRBV5-6 and TRBJ2-5, with D perhaps given as TRBD1 or TRBD2 (5 bases each). Germline loops: CDR1 SGHDT, CDR2 YYEEEE. Trimming removed 6 bases at V and 6 bases at J, with 12 bases between. This CDR3 is built from 12 residues. DNA of the CDR3: TGTGCCAGCAATCGAGGGACGCAGACCCAGTACTTC. Protein sequence: CASNRGTQTQYF.

V is TRBV6-5 and J is TRBJ2-1, with a possible D match to TRBD2 (6 bases). Germline V gives CDR1 MNHEY, CDR2 SVGAGI. The germline V and J ends were trimmed by 0 bases and 5 bases, with 11 bases remaining between them. The CDR3 totals 15 residues. This CDR3 reads CASSYSGLRNNEQFF. The CDR3 region has the DNA TGTGCCAGCAGTTACTCGGGACTCCGCAACAATGAGCAGTTCTTC.

With regard to this clone: This CDR3 is also generated by other DNA sequences in the sample. The chain combines TRBV28 with TRBJ1-5; D unclear. Per the germline V gene, CDR1 is MDHEN and CDR2 is SYDVKM. The CDR3 is 15 amino acids. The V gene lost 3 bases and the J gene lost 0 bases, with 9 bases spanning the gap. The CDR3 spells CASSFPGASNQPQHF. The CDR3 DNA is TGTGCCAGCAGTTTCCCGGGAGCTAGCAATCAGCCCCAGCATTTT.

This clone has a single count. The chain combines TRBV28 with TRBJ1-1; maybe TRBD1 (5 bases). CDR1 and CDR2 (germline): MDHEN, SYDVKM. V lost 8 bases and J 6 bases, leaving 16 bases between the germline ends. The CDR3 spans 13 residues. CDR3 in DNA: TGTGCCAGCGGATTACCGGGGGTCGCTGAAGCTTTCTTT. Amino acid sequence: CASGLPGVAEAFF.

The V call is TRBV5-1, the J call TRBJ2-5; D may match TRBD1 or TRBD2 (5 bases each). Trimming took 1 base from V and 0 from J, leaving 22 bases between them. The CDR3 length is 19 residues. Germline assignment: CDR1 SGHRS and CDR2 YFSETQ. In nucleotides, the CDR3 is TGCGCCAGCAGCTTGTATGGTCAACTCCGGGGACGAAACCAAGAGACCCAGTACTTC. Translated, it gives CASSLYGQLRGRNQETQYF.